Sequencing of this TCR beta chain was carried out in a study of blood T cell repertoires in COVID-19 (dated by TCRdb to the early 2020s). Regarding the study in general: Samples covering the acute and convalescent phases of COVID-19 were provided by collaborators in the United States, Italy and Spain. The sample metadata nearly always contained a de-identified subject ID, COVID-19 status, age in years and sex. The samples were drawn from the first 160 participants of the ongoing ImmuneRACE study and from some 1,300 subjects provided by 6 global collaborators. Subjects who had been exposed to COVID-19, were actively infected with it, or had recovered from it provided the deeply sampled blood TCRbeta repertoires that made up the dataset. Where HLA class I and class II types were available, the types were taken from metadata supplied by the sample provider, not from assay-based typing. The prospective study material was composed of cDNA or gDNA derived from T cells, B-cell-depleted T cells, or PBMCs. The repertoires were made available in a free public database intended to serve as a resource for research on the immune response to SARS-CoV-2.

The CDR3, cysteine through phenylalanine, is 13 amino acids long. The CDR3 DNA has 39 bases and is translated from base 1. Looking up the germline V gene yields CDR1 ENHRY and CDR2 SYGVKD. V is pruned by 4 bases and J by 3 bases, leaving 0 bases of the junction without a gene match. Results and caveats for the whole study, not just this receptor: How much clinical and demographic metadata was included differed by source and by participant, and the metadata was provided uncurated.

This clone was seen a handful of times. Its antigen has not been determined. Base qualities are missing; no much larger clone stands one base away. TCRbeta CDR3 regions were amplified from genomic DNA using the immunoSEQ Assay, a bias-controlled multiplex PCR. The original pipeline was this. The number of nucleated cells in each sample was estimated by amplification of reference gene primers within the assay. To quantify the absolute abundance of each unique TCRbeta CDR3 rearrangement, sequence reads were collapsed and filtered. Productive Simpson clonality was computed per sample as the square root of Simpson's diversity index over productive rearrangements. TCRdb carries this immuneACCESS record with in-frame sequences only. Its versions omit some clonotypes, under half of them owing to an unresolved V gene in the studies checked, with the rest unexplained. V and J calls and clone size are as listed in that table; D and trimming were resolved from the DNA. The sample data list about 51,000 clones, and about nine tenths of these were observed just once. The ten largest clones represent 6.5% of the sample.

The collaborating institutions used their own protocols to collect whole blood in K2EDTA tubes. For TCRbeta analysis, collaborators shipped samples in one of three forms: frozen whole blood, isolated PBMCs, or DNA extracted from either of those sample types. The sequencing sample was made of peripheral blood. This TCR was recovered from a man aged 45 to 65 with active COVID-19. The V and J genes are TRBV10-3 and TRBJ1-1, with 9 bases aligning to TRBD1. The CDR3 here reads CAISGDRDTEAFF. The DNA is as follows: TGTGCCATCAGTGGGGACAGGGACACTGAAGCTTTCTTT.